The 3 T cell receptor beta chains reported below all come from one sample, sequenced in a study of somatic mutations in cytotoxic T cells in rheumatoid arthritis. Here immunoSEQ multiplex PCR was the method, and the copy in TCRdb shows in-frame clones only, minus some. The sample yields around 7,400 clones, 75% to 90% seen once. Sequencing was done on a sample of CD8+ T cells sorted from blood. The receptors derive from a woman in her 70s with rheumatoid arthritis.

This CDR3 reads CASSLDRGGSDTQYF. CDR3 nucleotide sequence: TGTGCCAGCAGCTTAGACAGGGGAGGTTCAGATACGCAGTATTTT. The V and J genes are TRBV7-2 and TRBJ2-3; D might be TRBD1 (7 bases). Looked up from germline, CDR1 is SGHTA and CDR2 is FQGNSA. The V end lost 1 base, the J end lost 4 bases, and 12 bases lay between the germline ends. The CDR3 sequence is 15 residues long.

The V call is TRBV6-1, the J call TRBJ2-7, with 7 bases that match TRBD1. Trimming at V came to 7 bases and at J to 2 bases, leaving 5 bases not matched to a gene. This CDR3 spans 13 amino acids. The germline V gene encodes CDR1 MNHNS and CDR2 SASEGT. The CDR3, as DNA: TGTGCCAGCACTGGACAGGTTACCTACGAGCAGTACTTC. As protein: CASTGQVTYEQYF.

In its sample, this clone was seen once. The gene calls are TRBV7-2 and TRBJ2-2; D possibly corresponds to TRBD1 (6 bases). Germline V lookup: CDR1 SGHTA, CDR2 FQGNSA. Trimming cost V 5 bases and J 6 bases, with 19 bases left between them. This CDR3 contains 16 residues. CDR3 sequence: CASSVDWDTHPGELFF. DNA for the CDR3: TGTGCCAGCAGCGTGGATTGGGACACCCATCCCGGGGAGCTGTTTTTT. Complete variable domain (other parts from reference TRBV7-2 and TRBJ2-2): GAGVSQSPSNKVTEKGKDVELRCDPISGHTALYWYRQSLGQGLEFLIYFQGNSAPDKSGLPSDRFSAERTGGSVSTLTIQRTQQEDSAVYLCASSVDWDTHPGELFFGEGSRLTVL.